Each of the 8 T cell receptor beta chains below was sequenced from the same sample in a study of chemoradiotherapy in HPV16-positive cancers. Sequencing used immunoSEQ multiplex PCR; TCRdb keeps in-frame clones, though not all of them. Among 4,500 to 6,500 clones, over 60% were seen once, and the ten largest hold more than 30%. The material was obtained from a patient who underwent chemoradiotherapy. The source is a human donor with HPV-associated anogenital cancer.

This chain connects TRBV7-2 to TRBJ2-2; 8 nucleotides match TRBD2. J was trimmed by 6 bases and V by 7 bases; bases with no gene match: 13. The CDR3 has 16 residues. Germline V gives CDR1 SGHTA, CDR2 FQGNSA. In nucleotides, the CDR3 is TGTGCCAGCATCCTGACTAGCGCGAGGGCACCCGGGGAGCTGTTTTTT. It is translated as CASILTSARAPGELFF.

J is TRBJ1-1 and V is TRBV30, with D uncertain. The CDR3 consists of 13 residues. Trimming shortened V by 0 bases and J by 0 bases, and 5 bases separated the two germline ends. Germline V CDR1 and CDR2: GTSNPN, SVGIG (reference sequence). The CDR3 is CAWSVSLNTEAFF. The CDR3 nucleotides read TGTGCCTGGAGTGTTTCGCTGAACACTGAAGCTTTCTTT.

The CDR3 loop is CASSPDRGGPEAFF. CDR3 in DNA: TGTGCCAGCAGCCCCGACAGGGGGGGGCCTGAAGCTTTCTTT. The chain joins TRBV7-2 to TRBJ1-1; 9 nucleotides agree with TRBD1. The J segment lost 6 bases and the V segment lost 5 bases, leaving 7 bases of the junction unmatched. The CDR3 covers 14 residues. Germline CDR1 reads SGHTA; CDR2 reads FQGNSA.

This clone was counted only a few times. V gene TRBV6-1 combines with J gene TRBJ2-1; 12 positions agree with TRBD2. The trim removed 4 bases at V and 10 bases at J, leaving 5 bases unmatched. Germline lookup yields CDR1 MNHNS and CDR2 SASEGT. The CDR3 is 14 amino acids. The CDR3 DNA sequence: TGTGCCAGCAGTGGCCTTGGACTAGCGGGGGAGCAGTTCTTC. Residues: CASSGLGLAGEQFF.

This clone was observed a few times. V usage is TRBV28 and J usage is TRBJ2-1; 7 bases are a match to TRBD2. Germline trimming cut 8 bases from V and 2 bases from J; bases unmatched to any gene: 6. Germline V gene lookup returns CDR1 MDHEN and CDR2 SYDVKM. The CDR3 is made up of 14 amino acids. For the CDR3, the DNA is TGTGCCAGCCTTCGGGAGGCGCCCTACAATGAGCAGTTCTTC. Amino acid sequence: CASLREAPYNEQFF.

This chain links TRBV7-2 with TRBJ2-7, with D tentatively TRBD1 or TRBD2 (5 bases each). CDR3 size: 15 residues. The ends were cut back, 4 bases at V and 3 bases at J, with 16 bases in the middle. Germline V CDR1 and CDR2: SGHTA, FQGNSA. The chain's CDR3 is CASSSEGPRGYEQYF. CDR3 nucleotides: TGTGCCAGCAGCTCCGAAGGACCGAGGGGCTACGAGCAGTACTTC.

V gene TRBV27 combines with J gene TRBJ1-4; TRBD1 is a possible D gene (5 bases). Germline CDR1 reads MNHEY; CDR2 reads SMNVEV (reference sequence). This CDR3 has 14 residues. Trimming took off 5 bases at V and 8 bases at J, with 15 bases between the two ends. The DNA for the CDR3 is TGTGCCAGCAGTCCCCGCCCTTCAGGGGAAAAACTGTTTTTT. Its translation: CASSPRPSGEKLFF.

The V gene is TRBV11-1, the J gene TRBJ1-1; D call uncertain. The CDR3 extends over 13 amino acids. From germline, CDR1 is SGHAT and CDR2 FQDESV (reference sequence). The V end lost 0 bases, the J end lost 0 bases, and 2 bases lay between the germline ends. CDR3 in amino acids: CASSLAVNTEAFF. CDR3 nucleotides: TGTGCCAGCAGCTTAGCAGTGAACACTGAAGCTTTCTTT.